This TCR beta chain derives from a study of blood T cell repertoires in COVID-19. The overall study: In each case, the material was cDNA or gDNA derived from T cells, B-cell-depleted T cells, or PBMCs.

Germline V gene sequence: CDR1 SQVTM, CDR2 ANQGSEA. V lost 3 bases to trimming and J lost 4 bases, with 21 bases between them. The CDR3 is 16 amino acids. Original analysis: How many nucleated cells were present was estimated from reference gene primer amplification. Here immunoSEQ multiplex PCR was the method, and the copy in TCRdb shows in-frame clones only, minus some. Clone size and V and J calls were adopted from that table, with D and trimming inferred from the DNA. The sample holds about 240,000 clones, around 85% seen once. Sequenced sample: PBMCs or T cells enriched from blood (not recorded which). This chain links TRBV29-1 with TRBJ2-5, with a tentative D call TRBD2 (6 bases). The TCR sequence derives from a woman aged 35 to 49 with acute COVID-19. In nucleotides, the CDR3 is TGCAGCGTTGACTATTCTACGACGGGAGTGGGAGAGACCCAGTACTTC. The encoded protein is CSVDYSTTGVGETQYF.